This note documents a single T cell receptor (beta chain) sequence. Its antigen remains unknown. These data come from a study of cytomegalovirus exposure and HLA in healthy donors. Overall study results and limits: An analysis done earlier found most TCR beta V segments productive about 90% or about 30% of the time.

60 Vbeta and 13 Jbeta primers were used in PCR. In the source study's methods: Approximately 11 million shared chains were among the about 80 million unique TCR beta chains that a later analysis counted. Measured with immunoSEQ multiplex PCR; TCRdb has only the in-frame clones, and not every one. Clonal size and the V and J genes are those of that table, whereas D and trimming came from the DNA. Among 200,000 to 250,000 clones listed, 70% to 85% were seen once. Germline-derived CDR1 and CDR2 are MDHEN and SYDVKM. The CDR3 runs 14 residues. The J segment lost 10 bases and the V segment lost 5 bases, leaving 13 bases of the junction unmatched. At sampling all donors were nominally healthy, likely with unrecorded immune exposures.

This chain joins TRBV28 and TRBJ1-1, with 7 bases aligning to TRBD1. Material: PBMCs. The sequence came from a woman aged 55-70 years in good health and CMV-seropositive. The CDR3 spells CASSPQDRNGGAFF. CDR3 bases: TGTGCCAGCAGTCCCCAGGACAGGAATGGGGGAGCTTTCTTT.